The clone carrying this T cell receptor (beta chain) has just a few counts. These data originate in a study of blood T cells in healthy people across ages. The CDR3 length is 13 residues. V lost 6 bases and J lost 1, with 9 bases in between. The authors ran a second PCR of 7 to 11 cycles using a sample-barcoded 5' primer and a J-beta primer mix. TCRdb passed the 5' RACE reads through MiXCR, listing each CDR3 protein once. The sample has some 1,500,000 distinct CDR3 sequences, less than 45% seen once. The chain has TRBV12-3 or TRBV12-4 and TRBJ1-1; TRBD1 is a possible D gene (5 bases). The TCR comes from a woman younger than 35 in good health. Sequencing was carried out using blood. The CDR3 loop reads CASSGDANTEAFF. Written as DNA, the CDR3 is TGTGCCAGCAGCGGGGACGCGAACACTGAAGCTTTCTTT.